The source of this T cell receptor (beta chain) is a study of early T cells in non-severe SARS-CoV-2 infection. This clonotype was recorded many times. TCRdb ran MiXCR on the 5' RACE reads and lists one entry per CDR3 protein. Among roughly 66,000 distinct CDR3 sequences listed, 9.1% were seen once. Germline assignment: CDR1 LNHNV and CDR2 YYDKDF (reference sequence). CDR3 length: 18 amino acids. Between the trimmed V and J ends, which lost 0 bases and 5 bases, there was a span of 20 bases. This TCR derives from an adult who was a healthcare worker with PCR-confirmed SARS-CoV-2 infection or an uninfected control (not recorded which). The genes are TRBV15 and TRBJ2-1; D is perhaps TRBD1 or TRBD2 (5 bases each). Specimen: whole blood. The CDR3 is CATSRDFRVGTTDNEQFF. The DNA for the CDR3 is TGTGCCACCAGCAGAGATTTCAGGGTAGGGACCACCGACAATGAGCAGTTCTTC.